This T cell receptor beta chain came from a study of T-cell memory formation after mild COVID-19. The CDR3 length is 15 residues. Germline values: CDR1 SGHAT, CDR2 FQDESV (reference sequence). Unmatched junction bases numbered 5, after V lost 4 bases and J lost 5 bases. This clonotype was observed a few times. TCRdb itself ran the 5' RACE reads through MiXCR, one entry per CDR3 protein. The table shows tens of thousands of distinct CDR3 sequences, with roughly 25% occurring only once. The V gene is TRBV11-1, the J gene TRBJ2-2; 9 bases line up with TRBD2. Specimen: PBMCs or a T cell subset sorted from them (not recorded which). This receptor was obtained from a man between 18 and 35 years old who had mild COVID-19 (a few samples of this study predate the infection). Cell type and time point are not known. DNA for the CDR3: TGTGCCAGCAGCTCCGCGGCGGGGGGGACCGGGGAGCTGTTTTTT. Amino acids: CASSSAAGGTGELFF.